This TCR beta chain was recorded in a study of blood T cell repertoires in COVID-19. Study information: Both acute and convalescent COVID-19 samples were obtained from the United States, Italy and Spain. Nucleic acid was either cDNA or gDNA, and it came from T cells, B-cell-depleted T cells, or PBMCs.

Original processing methods: The assay estimated nucleated cells by amplifying reference gene primers. Clones were read by immunoSEQ multiplex PCR, and TCRdb kept only the in-frame ones, dropping some. V, J and clone size were drawn from that table, and D and trimming were deduced from the DNA. The sample lists approximately 140,000 clones; approximately 88% were seen once. CDR3 length equals 14 residues. V trimming: 5 bases; J trimming: 6 bases; junction bases outside the gene matches: 6. Per germline, CDR1 SGHTA and CDR2 FQGTGA. Sample: peripheral blood. The sequence came from a man between 65 and 79 years old with acute or convalescent COVID-19. The gene calls are TRBV7-3 and TRBJ2-2, with TRBD1 matching over 7 bases. The CDR3 DNA reads as TGTGCCAGCAGCATCGACAGGGAAGCCGGGGAGCTGTTTTTT. Protein product: CASSIDREAGELFF.